The 3 T cell receptor beta chains listed next were all sequenced from one sample in a study of monozygotic twins with inflammatory bowel disease. TCRdb re-called the 5' RACE reads; every CDR3 protein appears as one record, without DNA. This sample contains about 160,000 distinct CDR3 sequences. The sample comprised blood. The receptors derive from a human donor with ulcerative colitis or Crohn's disease, or a healthy co-twin of an affected twin (not recorded which).

The chain carries TRBV19 and TRBJ1-5. The CDR3 length is 15 residues. Germline CDR1 and CDR2: LNHDA and SQIVND (reference sequence). CDR3: CASSRDSYSNQPQHF.

J is TRBJ2-1 and V is TRBV5-8. The CDR3 contains 15 residues. Germline V lookup: CDR1 SGHTS, CDR2 YDEGEE. The CDR3 loop reads CASSLGKAYYIEQFF.

The genes are TRBV24-1 and TRBJ2-1; TCRdb gives TRBD2 as the D gene, but with no DNA this cannot be confirmed. The CDR3 contains 19 residues. Germline CDR1 KGHDR, CDR2 SFDVKD. CDR3 residues: CATSAELDQHISSYNEQFF.